This T cell receptor beta chain was recovered during a study of blood T cells in healthy people across ages. Healthy Caucasians from Russia aged roughly 6 to 95 served as donors. This clonotype was found a few times. Trimming pared 3 bases from V and 9 bases from J, leaving 21 bases between. Germline CDR1 and CDR2: LGHNA and YSLEER. The CDR3 length is 15 residues. Combining a sample-barcoded 5' primer with a J-beta primer mix, a second PCR ran for about 7 to 11 cycles. TCRdb fed the 5' RACE reads into MiXCR, producing one record per CDR3 protein. The top ten hold about 4% of the sample, which has about 1.5 million distinct CDR3 sequences, roughly two fifths seen once.

The sample taken for sequencing was blood. The source is a woman under 30 in good health. The V call is TRBV4-3, the J call TRBJ2-7; D is perhaps TRBD1 or TRBD2 (5 bases each). As DNA, the CDR3 is TGCGCCAGCAGCCACCAGGGAGAACAGCCCCCCGTGCAGTACTTC. Translated: CASSHQGEQPPVQYF.